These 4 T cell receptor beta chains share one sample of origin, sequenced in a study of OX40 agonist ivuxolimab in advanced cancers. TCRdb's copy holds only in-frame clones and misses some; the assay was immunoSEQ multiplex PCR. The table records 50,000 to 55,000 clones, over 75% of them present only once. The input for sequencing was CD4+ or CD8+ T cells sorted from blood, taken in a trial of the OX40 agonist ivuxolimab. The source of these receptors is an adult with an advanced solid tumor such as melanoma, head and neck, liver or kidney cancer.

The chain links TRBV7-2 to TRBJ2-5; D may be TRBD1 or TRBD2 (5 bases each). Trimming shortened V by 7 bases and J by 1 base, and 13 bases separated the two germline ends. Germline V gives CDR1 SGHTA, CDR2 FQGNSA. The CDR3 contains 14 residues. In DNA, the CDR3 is TGTGCCAGCACCCCCGGGGCGATCCAAGAGACCCAGTACTTC. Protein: CASTPGAIQETQYF. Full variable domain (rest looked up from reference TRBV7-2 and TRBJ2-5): GAGVSQSPSNKVTEKGKDVELRCDPISGHTALYWYRQSLGQGLEFLIYFQGNSAPDKSGLPSDRFSAERTGGSVSTLTIQRTQQEDSAVYLCASTPGAIQETQYFGPGTRLLVL.

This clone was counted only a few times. The chain's CDR3 is CATHVTGNNSPLHF. In DNA form, the CDR3 reads TGTGCCACGCACGTCACAGGGAATAATTCACCCCTCCACTTT. The chain carries TRBV6-5 and TRBJ1-6; a possible D gene is TRBD1 (6 bases). V lost 10 bases and J 5 bases, leaving 15 bases between the germline ends. Looked up from germline, CDR1 is MNHEY and CDR2 is SVGAGI. CDR3 size: 14 residues.

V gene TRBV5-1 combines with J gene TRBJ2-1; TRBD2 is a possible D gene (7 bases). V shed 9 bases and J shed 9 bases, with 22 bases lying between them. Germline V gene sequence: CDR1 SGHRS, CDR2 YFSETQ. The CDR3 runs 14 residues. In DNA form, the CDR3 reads TGCGCCACCGAGGGAAGCCAAGGGGGGGGTGAGCAGTTCTTC. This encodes CATEGSQGGGEQFF. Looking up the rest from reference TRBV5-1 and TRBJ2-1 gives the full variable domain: KAGVTQTPRYLIKTRGQQVTLSCSPISGHRSVSWYQQTPGQGLQFLFEYFSETQRNKGNFPGRFSGRQFSNSRSEMNVSTLELGDSALYLCATEGSQGGGEQFFGPGTRLTVL.

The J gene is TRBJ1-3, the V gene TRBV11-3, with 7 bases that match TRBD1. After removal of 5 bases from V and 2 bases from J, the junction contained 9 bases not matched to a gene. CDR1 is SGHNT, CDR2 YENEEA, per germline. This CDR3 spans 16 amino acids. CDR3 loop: CASSTHRGAAGNTIYF. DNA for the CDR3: TGTGCCAGCAGCACTCACAGGGGAGCCGCTGGAAACACCATATATTTT.